This is a list of T cell receptor beta chains from one sample in a study of T cell clones after liver transplantation. Clones were sequenced by immunoSEQ multiplex PCR, and TCRdb holds only the in-frame ones, with some missing. This table has about 7,900 clones, 75% to 85% appearing once. The sample was CD8+ T cells from blood, taken before liver transplant. All receptors derive from a human donor who received a liver transplant. CDR3s include the opening cysteine and the closing phenylalanine or tryptophan. Fields, in order: V gene, D gene, clone size, J gene, CDR3 DNA, CDR3 protein. A D gene is named only where the DNA matches it firmly. A clone size is listed for some rows: how often the clone was seen (once, few, many), or a class if it is expanded.

TRBV2,TRBD2,-,TRBJ2-4,TGTGCCAGCAGTGATAGCGGGGGGGCCGCCAAAAACATTCAGTACTTC,CASSDSGGAAKNIQYF
TRBV7-6,-,-,TRBJ2-5,TGTGCCAGCAACCAGGGAGGGGGGTCAGAGACCCAGTACTTC,CASNQGGGSETQYF
TRBV4-1,-,-,TRBJ2-2,TGCGCCAGCAGCCAAGAACCTACGAACACCGGGGAGCTGTTTTTT,CASSQEPTNTGELFF
TRBV27,TRBD1,medium-sized,TRBJ2-7,TGTGCCAGCACCAGTAATAGACAGGGCAGGAACGAGCAGTACTTC,CASTSNRQGRNEQYF
TRBV7-9,-,-,TRBJ2-3,TGTGCCAGCAGCTTAGAGGGGAGCACAGATACGCAGTATTTT,CASSLEGSTDTQYF
TRBV6-5,TRBD2,-,TRBJ2-1,TGTGCCAGCAGTTATAGGACTAGCGGGGGGAATGAGCAGTTCTTC,CASSYRTSGGNEQFF
TRBV25-1,-,-,TRBJ1-1,TGTGCCAGCACCTCCGACAGGTTACCTTTCTTT,CASTSDRLPFF
TRBV11-2,TRBD2,-,TRBJ2-3,TGTGCCAGCGCCGGGAGAGCGGGGGGCGCTCCAACTAGCACAGATACGCAGTATTTT,CASAGRAGGAPTSTDTQYF
TRBV4-1,-,once,TRBJ1-2,TGCGCCAGCAGCCAAGATTTTCGACAGGACCTACTCTATGGCTACACCTTC,CASSQDFRQDLLYGYTF
TRBV27,-,-,TRBJ2-1,TGTGCCAGCAGCTATAACAATGAGCAGTTCTTC,CASSYNNEQFF
TRBV19,-,-,TRBJ1-2,TGTGCCAGTCGGACAGTTACTAACTATGGCTACACCTTC,CASRTVTNYGYTF
TRBV30,TRBD1,once,TRBJ2-7,TGTGCCTGGAGTCCCCGGACAGGGTCGTACGAGCAGTACTTC,CAWSPRTGSYEQYF
TRBV6-1,-,-,TRBJ2-1,TGTGCCAGCAGTGAAGCGCGGACAGCAGGCGATGAGCAGTTCTTC,CASSEARTAGDEQFF
TRBV19,TRBD1,-,TRBJ2-7,TGTGCCAGTAGTATGGGACAGGGGGCCTACGAGCAGTACTTC,CASSMGQGAYEQYF
TRBV28,-,few,TRBJ1-2,TGTGCCAGCAGCCCGACAGGCCCTCACTATGGCTACACCTTC,CASSPTGPHYGYTF
TRBV7-6,-,-,TRBJ1-1,TGTGCCAGCAGCTTAGGCGGAGGGAGGGGGACTGAAGCTTTCTTT,CASSLGGGRGTEAFF
TRBV12-5,TRBD2,-,TRBJ2-2,TGTGCTAGTGGTTTTGATCCAGCGGGGGGGCGGGACACCGGGGAGCTGTTTTTT,CASGFDPAGGRDTGELFF
TRBV27,-,once,TRBJ1-1,TGTGCCAGCAGTGTGACAGGGAACACTGAAGCTTTCTTT,CASSVTGNTEAFF